A single T cell receptor (beta chain) is shown here with its context. No antigen is known for it. Measured with immunoSEQ multiplex PCR; TCRdb has only the in-frame clones, and not every one. The profile shows some 100,000 clones, around 90% of them singletons. This entry belongs to a study of T cell responses to AZD1222 COVID-19 vaccine. The length of the CDR3 is 13 residues. V lost 7 bases, J lost 7 bases, and 5 bases stayed unmatched. Germline V gene sequence: CDR1 MNHEY, CDR2 SVGAGI. Study conclusions and caveats: The donors showed a predominance of white British ancestry and of females, with possible underestimation of clonal diversity. Increased Spike-specific TCR breadth and depth were observed after two AZD1222 doses.

The V call is TRBV6-5, the J call TRBJ1-5; TRBD1 agrees at 9 bases. This clonotype originated in an adult in good health. Sequencing used peripheral blood, obtained on day 0 of AZD1222 vaccination. In DNA form, the CDR3 reads TGTGCCAGCACCCCGGGACAGGGACAGCCCCAGCATTTT. Translation gives CASTPGQGQPQHF.